This TCR beta chain derives from a study of STAT5B mutations in CD4+ large granular lymphocyte leukemia (dated by TCRdb to the early 2020s). Concerning the study at large: Among the healthy controls, the CDR3 'QG' motif was associated with a particular HLA allele. The TCRbeta repertoires of CD4+ T-cell large granular lymphocyte leukemia patients were compared with the TCRbeta repertoires of healthy blood donors. Flow cytometry on FACSCanto II or FACSVerse showed that the purified fractions were more than 95% pure among lymphocytes.

What the study reported, not specific to this receptor: TRBV06-family usage was enriched among the top patient clones (8/27) compared with healthy controls (2/35). Main leukemic clonotypes were private to each patient, although 25% to 30% appeared at low frequency in other patients' non-leukemic repertoires. CD4-sorted patient repertoires appeared more clonal than healthy CD4+ repertoires, and this difference persisted after removing the putative leukemic clones. Data were not HLA-matched; higher clonality in CD4+ versus CD8+ T-LGLL could reflect the relatively small sample size.

CDR1 is given as WNHNN and CDR2 as SYGVQD, both from the germline V gene (reference sequence). For this chain, trimming is 3 bases at the V end and 2 bases at the J end, and the number of junction bases without a gene match is 22. The CDR3 goes from the cysteine to the phenylalanine over 21 residues. Only CDR3 DNA is held: 63 bases, read in frame from base 1. Buffy coats from 35 to 45 blood donors, supplied by the Finnish Red Cross blood service, were used as healthy controls. All TCR-sequenced material derived from peripheral blood: patient blood samples and healthy donor buffy coats. Ficoll-Hypaque gradient centrifugation was used to isolate peripheral blood mononuclear cells. CD4+ cells were purified magnetically from the buffy coats of healthy controls. Genomic DNA was extracted using the Gentra Puregene Cell and Tissue kit, and a Qubit 2.0 fluorometer was used to quantify it. The immunoSEQ assay at survey resolution was applied to genomic DNA for sequencing of TCRbeta rearrangements. On the study's bioinformatics: A lowest detectable productive clonotype frequency of 2.59 x 10-5 was observed in the TCR sequencing data. Analyses included only productive TCRbeta rearrangements, meaning complete and in-frame sequences. Simpson clonality, calculated in the immunoSEQ Analyzer version 3.0, was used as the measure of sample clonality. Based on frequency, clones were grouped as very rare, small, medium, large (1-20%) or hyperexpanded (>20%). Generation probabilities were estimated with OLGA 1.2.3, V-gene circos plots were made with VDJtools, specificities were searched in VDJdb, and CDR3 motifs were identified with GLIPH. Here the immuneACCESS table is served through TCRdb, limited to in-frame sequences with V and J called. Missing clones are a known gap in these copies; in checked studies unresolved V genes cover under half, and the rest lacks a known reason. That table is the source of V, J and clone size, and D and trimming were worked out from the DNA. The sample includes around 38,000 clones, with nearly 90% observed a single time. Less than 3.5% of the sample comes from the top ten.

On this clone: Its binding antigen is unknown. No base quality information exists; no much larger clone differs at one position.

The clonotype was recovered from a human donor in good health. The V gene is TRBV10-1 and the J gene is TRBJ2-3; 8 bases in between match TRBD2. The sequenced sample was CD4+ T cells from blood buffy coats. The CDR3 reads CASSDGKLAGAGGSNTDTQYF. The sequenced DNA: TGCGCCAGCAGTGATGGTAAGTTGGCGGGTGCGGGGGGCTCGAACACAGATACGCAGTATTTT.